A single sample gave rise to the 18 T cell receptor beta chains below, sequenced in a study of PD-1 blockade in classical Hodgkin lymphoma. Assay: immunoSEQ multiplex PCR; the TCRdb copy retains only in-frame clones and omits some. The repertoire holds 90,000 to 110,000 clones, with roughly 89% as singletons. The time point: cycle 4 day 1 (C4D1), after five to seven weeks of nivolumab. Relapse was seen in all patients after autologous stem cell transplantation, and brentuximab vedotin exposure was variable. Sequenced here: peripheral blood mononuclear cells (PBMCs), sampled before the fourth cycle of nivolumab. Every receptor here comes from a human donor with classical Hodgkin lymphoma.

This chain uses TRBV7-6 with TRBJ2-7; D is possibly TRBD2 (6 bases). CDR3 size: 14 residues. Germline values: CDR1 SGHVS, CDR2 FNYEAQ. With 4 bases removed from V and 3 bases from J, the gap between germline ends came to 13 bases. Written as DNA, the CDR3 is TGTGCCAGCAGCTCACAGGAGGGGAACTACGAGCAGTACTTC. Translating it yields CASSSQEGNYEQYF.

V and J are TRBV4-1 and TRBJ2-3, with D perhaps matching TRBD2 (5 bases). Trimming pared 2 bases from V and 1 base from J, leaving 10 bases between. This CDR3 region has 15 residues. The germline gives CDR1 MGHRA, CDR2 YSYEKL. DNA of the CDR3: TGCGCCAGCAGCCAACAAGGAGGCCGCACAGATACGCAGTATTTT. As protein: CASSQQGGRTDTQYF.

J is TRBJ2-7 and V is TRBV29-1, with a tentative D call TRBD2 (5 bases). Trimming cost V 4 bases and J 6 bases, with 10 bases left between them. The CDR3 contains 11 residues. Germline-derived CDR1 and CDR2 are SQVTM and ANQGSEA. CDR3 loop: CSVVAGAEQYF. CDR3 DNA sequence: TGCAGCGTTGTGGCGGGTGCCGAGCAGTACTTC.

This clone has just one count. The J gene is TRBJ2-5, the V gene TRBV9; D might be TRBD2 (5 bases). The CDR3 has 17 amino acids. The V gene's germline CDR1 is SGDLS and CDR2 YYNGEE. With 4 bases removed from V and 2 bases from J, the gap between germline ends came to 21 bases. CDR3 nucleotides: TGTGCCAGCAGCACCGGCCGAGTAGCGAGCTTTCAAGAGACCCAGTACTTC. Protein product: CASSTGRVASFQETQYF.

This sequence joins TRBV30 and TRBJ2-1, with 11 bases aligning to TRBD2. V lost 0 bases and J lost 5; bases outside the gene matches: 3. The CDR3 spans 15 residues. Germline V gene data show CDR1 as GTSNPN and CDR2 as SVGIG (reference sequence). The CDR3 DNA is TGTGCCTGGAGTGTACTAGCGGGAGTTGACAATGAGCAGTTCTTC. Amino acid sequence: CAWSVLAGVDNEQFF. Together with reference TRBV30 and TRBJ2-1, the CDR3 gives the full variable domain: SQTIHQWPATLVQPVGSPLSLECTVEGTSNPNLYWYRQAAGRGLQLLFYSVGIGQISSEVPQNLSASRPQDRQFILSSKKLLLSDSGFYLCAWSVLAGVDNEQFFGPGTRLTVL.

CDR3 bases: TGCAGCTTTATGACTGCAACTAATGAAAAACTGTTTTTT. Its protein is CSFMTATNEKLFF. The chain recombines TRBV29-1 with TRBJ1-4; D remains ambiguous. Germline V gene sequence: CDR1 SQVTM, CDR2 ANQGSEA. The V and J ends lost 8 bases and 0 bases respectively, with 10 bases between them. This CDR3 region has 13 residues.

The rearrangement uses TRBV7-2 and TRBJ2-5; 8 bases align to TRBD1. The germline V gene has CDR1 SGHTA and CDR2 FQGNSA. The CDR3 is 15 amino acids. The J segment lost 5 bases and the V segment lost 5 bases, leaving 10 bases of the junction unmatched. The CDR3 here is CASSGGTGRRETQYF. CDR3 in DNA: TGTGCCAGCAGCGGTGGGACAGGAAGGCGGGAGACCCAGTACTTC.

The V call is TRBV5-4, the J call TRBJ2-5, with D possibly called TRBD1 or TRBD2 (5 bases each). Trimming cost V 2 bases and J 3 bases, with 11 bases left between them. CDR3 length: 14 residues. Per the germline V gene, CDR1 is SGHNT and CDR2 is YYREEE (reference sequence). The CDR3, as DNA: TGTGCCAGCAGCTTTACCGGGACCAAAGAGACCCAGTACTTC. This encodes CASSFTGTKETQYF.

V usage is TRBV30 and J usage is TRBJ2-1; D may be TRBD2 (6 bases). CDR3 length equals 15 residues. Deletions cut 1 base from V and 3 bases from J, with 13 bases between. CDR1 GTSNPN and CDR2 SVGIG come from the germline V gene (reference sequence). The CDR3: CAWSEGVAVYNEQFF. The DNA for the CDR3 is TGTGCCTGGAGTGAAGGGGTAGCGGTCTACAATGAGCAGTTCTTC.

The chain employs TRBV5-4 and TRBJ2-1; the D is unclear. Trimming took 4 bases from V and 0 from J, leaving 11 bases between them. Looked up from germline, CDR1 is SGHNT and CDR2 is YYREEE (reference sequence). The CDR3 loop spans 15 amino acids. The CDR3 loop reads CASSTSASSYNEQFF. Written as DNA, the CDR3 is TGTGCCAGCAGCACGAGCGCGAGCTCCTACAATGAGCAGTTCTTC.

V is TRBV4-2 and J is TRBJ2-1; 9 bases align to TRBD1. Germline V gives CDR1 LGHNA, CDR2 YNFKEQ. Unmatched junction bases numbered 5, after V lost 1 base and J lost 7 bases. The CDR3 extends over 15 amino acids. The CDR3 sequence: CASSQAGQGPNEQFF. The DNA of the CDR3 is TGTGCCAGCAGCCAAGCGGGACAGGGTCCAAATGAGCAGTTCTTC.

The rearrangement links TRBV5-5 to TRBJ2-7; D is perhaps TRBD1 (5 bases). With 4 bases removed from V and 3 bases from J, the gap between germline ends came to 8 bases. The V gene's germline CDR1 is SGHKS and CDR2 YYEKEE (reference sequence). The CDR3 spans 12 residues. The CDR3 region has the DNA TGTGCCAGCAGCCCCAGGGTCTACGAGCAGTACTTC. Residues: CASSPRVYEQYF.

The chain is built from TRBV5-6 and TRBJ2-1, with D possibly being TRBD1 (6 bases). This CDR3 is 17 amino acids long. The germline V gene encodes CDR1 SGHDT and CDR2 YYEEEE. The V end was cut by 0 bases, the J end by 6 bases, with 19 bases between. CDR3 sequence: CASSLVGGLHLRNEQFF. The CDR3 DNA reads TGTGCCAGCAGCTTGGTAGGGGGTCTCCACCTCCGCAATGAGCAGTTCTTC.

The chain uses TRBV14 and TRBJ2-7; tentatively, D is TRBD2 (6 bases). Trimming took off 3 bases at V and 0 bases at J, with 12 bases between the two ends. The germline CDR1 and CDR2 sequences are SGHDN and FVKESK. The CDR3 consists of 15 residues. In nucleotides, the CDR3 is TGTGCCAGCAGCCAGGCCTACGGGGGCTCCTACGAGCAGTACTTC. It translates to CASSQAYGGSYEQYF.

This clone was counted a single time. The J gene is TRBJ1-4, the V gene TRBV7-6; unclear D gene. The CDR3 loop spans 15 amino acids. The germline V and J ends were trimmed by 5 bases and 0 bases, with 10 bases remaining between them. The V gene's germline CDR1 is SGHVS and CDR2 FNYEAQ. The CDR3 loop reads CASSLRRATNEKLFF. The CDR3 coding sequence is TGTGCCAGCAGCCTCCGCAGAGCAACTAATGAAAAACTGTTTTTT. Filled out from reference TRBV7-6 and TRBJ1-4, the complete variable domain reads GAGVSQSPRYKVTKRGQDVALRCDPISGHVSLYWYRQALGQGPEFLTYFNYEAQQDKSGLPNDRFSAERPEGSISTLTIQRTEQRDSAMYRCASSLRRATNEKLFFGSGTQLSVL.

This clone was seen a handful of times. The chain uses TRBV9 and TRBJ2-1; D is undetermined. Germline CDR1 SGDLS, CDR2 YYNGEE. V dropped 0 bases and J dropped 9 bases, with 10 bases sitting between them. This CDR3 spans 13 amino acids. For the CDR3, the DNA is TGTGCCAGCAGCGTAGTGGGGAAGGGTGAGCAGTTCTTC. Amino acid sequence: CASSVVGKGEQFF.

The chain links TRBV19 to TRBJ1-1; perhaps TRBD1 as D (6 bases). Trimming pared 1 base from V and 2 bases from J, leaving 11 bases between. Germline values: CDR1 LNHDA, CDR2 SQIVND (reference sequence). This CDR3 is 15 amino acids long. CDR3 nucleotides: TGTGCCAGTAGTATAGGGGTCGGGGGCAACACTGAAGCTTTCTTT. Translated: CASSIGVGGNTEAFF.

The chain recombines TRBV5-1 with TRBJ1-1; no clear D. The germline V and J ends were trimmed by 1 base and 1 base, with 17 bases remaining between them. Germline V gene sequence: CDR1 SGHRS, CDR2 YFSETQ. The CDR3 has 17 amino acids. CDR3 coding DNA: TGCGCCAGCAGCTTGTCATCAGACATGATCGCGAACACTGAAGCTTTCTTT. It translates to CASSLSSDMIANTEAFF.